Listed here are 25 T cell receptor beta chains from one sample, sequenced in a study of technical replicates of blood from a handful of donors. TCRdb's copy holds only in-frame clones and misses some; the assay was immunoSEQ multiplex PCR. The profile shows just over 70,000 clones, around 96% of them singletons. The specimen was T cells isolated from PBMCs. All receptors come from a human donor in good health.

This chain links TRBV5-8 with TRBJ2-7; D is uncertain. Looked up from germline, CDR1 is SGHTS and CDR2 is YDEGEE. CDR3 length: 16 amino acids. Trimming pared 0 bases from V and 0 bases from J, leaving 13 bases between. Here the CDR3 reads CASSLDMRLISYEQYF. The CDR3 DNA follows: TGTGCCAGCAGCTTGGATATGCGGCTTATCTCCTACGAGCAGTACTTC.

This chain links TRBV28 with TRBJ2-7, with TRBD1 matching over 9 bases. Germline V gene lookup returns CDR1 MDHEN and CDR2 SYDVKM. This CDR3 has 13 residues. The ends lost 6 bases at V and 12 bases at J; junction bases unmatched: 12. CDR3 sequence reads: CASSSTGTGNSYF. In DNA, the CDR3 is TGTGCCAGCAGCAGTACGGGGACAGGGAATTCGTACTTC.

The gene calls are TRBV10-1 and TRBJ2-5; D not resolved. V was clipped by 2 bases and J by 2 bases, with 6 bases between them. The germline gives CDR1 WNHNN, CDR2 SYGVQD (reference sequence). The CDR3 covers 13 residues. CDR3 sequence: CASSEAQQETQYF. Written as DNA, the CDR3 is TGCGCCAGCAGTGAGGCCCAGCAAGAGACCCAGTACTTC.

CDR3 sequence (DNA): TGTGCCACCAGCAGTCTAGCGGGAGCTTCTCGCGGAAGATCCTACGAGCAGTACTTC. Translated: CATSSLAGASRGRSYEQYF. The chain employs TRBV15 and TRBJ2-7, with TRBD2 matching over 10 bases. CDR1 and CDR2 (germline): LNHNV, YYDKDF (reference sequence). The CDR3 is made up of 19 amino acids. After removal of 3 bases from V and 1 base from J, the junction contained 15 bases not matched to a gene.

This chain joins TRBV5-6 and TRBJ2-1, with TRBD2 identical over 15 bases. Trimming removed 2 bases from V and 8 bases from J; junction bases left unmatched: 11. CDR1 is SGHDT, CDR2 YYEEEE, per germline. The CDR3 is 18 amino acids. The CDR3 DNA reads TGTGCCAGCAGCTTCCCTTGGACTAGCGGGAGGGCCCTTGATGAGCAGTTCTTC. This gives the protein CASSFPWTSGRALDEQFF.

The chain links TRBV6-1 to TRBJ2-3, with D possibly TRBD2 on 6 matching bases. V was shortened by 5 bases and J by 6 bases, with 12 bases between the two germline ends. The CDR3 spans 13 residues. Germline lookup yields CDR1 MNHNS and CDR2 SASEGT. CDR3 protein: CASSPEGGDTQYF. CDR3 DNA: TGTGCCAGCAGTCCAGAGGGAGGCGATACGCAGTATTTT.

This chain connects TRBV9 to TRBJ2-6; a possible D gene is TRBD2 (7 bases). This CDR3 comprises 15 residues. Trimming took 6 bases from V and 0 from J, leaving 10 bases between them. Germline V gene lookup returns CDR1 SGDLS and CDR2 YYNGEE. The CDR3 region has the DNA TGTGCCAGCAAAGGGGGGGCCTCTGGGGCCAACGTCCTGACTTTC. Translated: CASKGGASGANVLTF.

J is TRBJ2-5 and V is TRBV11-3, with unresolved D. The germline V gene encodes CDR1 SGHNT and CDR2 YENEEA. The V end lost 1 base, the J end lost 0 bases, and 3 bases lay between the germline ends. CDR3 size: 13 residues. CDR3 residues: CASSLVDQETQYF. For the CDR3, the DNA is TGTGCCAGCAGCTTAGTAGACCAAGAGACCCAGTACTTC.

The rearrangement uses TRBV5-1 and TRBJ2-5, with 10 bases aligning to TRBD2. Trimming removed 4 bases from V and 2 bases from J; junction bases left unmatched: 2. This CDR3 spans 14 amino acids. Per germline, CDR1 SGHRS and CDR2 YFSETQ. This chain's CDR3 is CASSRTSGQETQYF. DNA for the CDR3: TGCGCCAGCAGCCGGACTAGCGGACAAGAGACCCAGTACTTC.

This clone was observed a single time. The chain joins TRBV6-5 to TRBJ2-7; TRBD1 might be the D (5 bases). With 6 bases removed from V and 0 bases from J, the gap between germline ends came to 9 bases. CDR3 size: 13 residues. Germline V gene lookup returns CDR1 MNHEY and CDR2 SVGAGI. The CDR3 region is CASRDMASYEQYF. In DNA, the CDR3 is TGTGCCAGCAGGGACATGGCCTCCTACGAGCAGTACTTC.

The CDR3 nucleotides are TGTGCCAGCAGTGCTAGCGGGACAGATACGCAGTATTTT. Translating gives CASSASGTDTQYF. The rearrangement links TRBV5-4 to TRBJ2-3; 8 positions match TRBD2. This CDR3 region has 13 residues. Germline values: CDR1 SGHNT, CDR2 YYREEE (reference sequence). V shed 5 bases, J shed 3 bases, and the junction held 2 bases outside the gene matches. Full variable domain (remainder filled in from reference TRBV5-4 and TRBJ2-3): ETGVTQSPTHLIKTRGQQVTLRCSSQSGHNTVSWYQQALGQGPQFIFQYYREEENGRGNFPPRFSGLQFPNYSSELNVNALELDDSALYLCASSASGTDTQYFGPGTRLTVL.

This chain uses TRBV7-2 with TRBJ2-7, with 8 bases that match TRBD2. With V trimmed by 4 bases and J by 1 base, 6 bases remained unmatched. Germline values: CDR1 SGHTA, CDR2 FQGNSA. The CDR3 has 15 amino acids. CDR3 in amino acids: CASSSSSGLSYEQYF. CDR3 nucleotide sequence: TGTGCCAGCAGCTCCTCTAGCGGGCTATCCTACGAGCAGTACTTC.

The CDR3 is CASSPRLAVYNEQFF. CDR3 nucleotides: TGTGCCAGCAGCCCGCGACTAGCGGTCTACAATGAGCAGTTCTTC. V and J are TRBV9 and TRBJ2-1, with 9 bases lining up with TRBD2. The CDR3 contains 15 residues. V dropped 4 bases and J dropped 3; count of bases not matched to a gene: 5. The germline CDR1 and CDR2 sequences are SGDLS and YYNGEE.

Concerning this clone: In the same sample, other DNA sequences code for this CDR3. This chain connects TRBV19 to TRBJ2-3; possibly TRBD1 for D (5 bases). Trimming left V 1 base short and J 4 bases short, with 6 bases between. The germline gives CDR1 LNHDA, CDR2 SQIVND (reference sequence). The CDR3 has 13 residues. The CDR3 spells CASSIVGADTQYF. The CDR3 DNA sequence: TGTGCCAGTAGTATAGTAGGGGCAGATACGCAGTATTTT.

This clone was recorded only once. The gene calls are TRBV27 and TRBJ2-2; D possibly corresponds to TRBD2 (6 bases). This CDR3 has 15 amino acids. V was cut by 7 bases and J by 6 bases, with 18 bases left in between. Germline V gene data show CDR1 as MNHEY and CDR2 as SMNVEV (reference sequence). CDR3 region: CASTRGVGISGELFF. In nucleotides, the CDR3 is TGTGCCAGCACGCGCGGGGTGGGGATTTCCGGGGAGCTGTTTTTT.

The chain links TRBV5-6 to TRBJ1-2, with D possibly TRBD1 on 5 matching bases. This CDR3 has 17 residues. The V end was cut by 0 bases, the J end by 2 bases, with 17 bases between. Germline CDR1 is SGHDT and CDR2 is YYEEEE. CDR3 bases: TGTGCCAGCAGCTTGGGGTTTTTTGGACAACAAAACTATGGCTACACCTTC. Encoded protein: CASSLGFFGQQNYGYTF. The entire variable domain, with the rest obtained from reference TRBV5-6 and TRBJ1-2, is as follows: DAGVTQSPTHLIKTRGQQVTLRCSPKSGHDTVSWYQQALGQGPQFIFQYYEEEERQRGNFPDRFSGHQFPNYSSELNVNALLLGDSALYLCASSLGFFGQQNYGYTFGSGTRLTVV.

This chain joins TRBV9 and TRBJ2-7; D may be TRBD1 (5 bases). V was trimmed by 0 bases and J by 5 bases, leaving 15 bases between them. Per germline, CDR1 SGDLS and CDR2 YYNGEE. The CDR3 sequence is 15 residues long. CDR3 sequence (DNA): TGTGCCAGCAGCGTAGAGGGGAAGTGGGCCCACGAGCAGTACTTC. This encodes CASSVEGKWAHEQYF. Filled out from reference TRBV9 and TRBJ2-7, the complete variable domain reads DSGVTQTPKHLITATGQRVTLRCSPRSGDLSVYWYQQSLDQGLQFLIQYYNGEERAKGNILERFSAQQFPDLHSELNLSSLELGDSALYFCASSVEGKWAHEQYFGPGTRLTVT.

The genes are TRBV6-1 and TRBJ2-7, with 9 bases lining up with TRBD1. With V trimmed by 6 bases and J by 6 bases, 9 bases remained unmatched. The CDR3 loop spans 14 amino acids. Looked up from germline, CDR1 is MNHNS and CDR2 is SASEGT. CDR3 amino acids: CASRQGALYGEQYF. CDR3 in DNA: TGTGCCAGCAGACAGGGGGCTCTATATGGCGAGCAGTACTTC.

The chain employs TRBV15 and TRBJ1-1, with D tentatively TRBD1 (5 bases). The CDR3 is 14 amino acids. V lost 0 bases, J lost 0 bases, and 5 bases lay in between. The V gene's germline CDR1 is LNHNV and CDR2 YYDKDF (reference sequence). The CDR3 sequence is CATSRETVNTEAFF. CDR3 nucleotide sequence: TGTGCCACCAGCAGAGAGACAGTGAACACTGAAGCTTTCTTT.

J is TRBJ2-1 and V is TRBV5-6, with 12 bases identical to TRBD2. This CDR3 has 15 amino acids. Germline V lookup: CDR1 SGHDT, CDR2 YYEEEE. V gave up 4 bases and J gave up 7 bases; unmatched junction bases: 6. The CDR3 region is CASSRTSGAPNEQFF. The CDR3 DNA is TGTGCCAGCAGCCGGACTAGCGGGGCCCCTAATGAGCAGTTCTTC.

The chain links TRBV30 to TRBJ2-3, with 11 bases identical to TRBD2. The trim removed 3 bases at V and 2 bases at J, leaving 4 bases unmatched. Germline CDR1 is GTSNPN and CDR2 is SVGIG (reference sequence). This CDR3 contains 15 residues. The CDR3 DNA reads TGTGCCTGGAGGGGACTAGCGGAAATCACAGATACGCAGTATTTT. Encoded protein: CAWRGLAEITDTQYF.

The chain uses TRBV11-3 and TRBJ2-3; D unresolved. Germline CDR1 reads SGHNT; CDR2 reads YENEEA. CDR3 length: 13 amino acids. Deletions cut 3 bases from V and 2 bases from J, with 6 bases between. In DNA form, the CDR3 reads TGTGCCAGCAGCTTTTTAGACACAGATACGCAGTATTTT. Translating gives CASSFLDTDTQYF.

This clone was detected only once. The CDR3, as DNA: TGTGCCATCAGTGAGACCGGCGGCGTCAATCAGCCCCAGCATTTT. This codes for CAISETGGVNQPQHF. The chain carries TRBV10-3 and TRBJ1-5; no clear D. Germline loops: CDR1 ENHRY, CDR2 SYGVKD. CDR3 length: 15 amino acids. The V end lost 2 bases, the J end lost 3 bases, and 11 bases lay between the germline ends.

The rearrangement joins TRBV6-5 to TRBJ2-1, with 8 positions matching TRBD2. The CDR3 has 12 residues. Looked up from germline, CDR1 is MNHEY and CDR2 is SVGAGI. V was clipped by 5 bases and J by 9 bases; unmatched bases: 3. The CDR3 DNA sequence: TGTGCCAGCAGTATTCTAGCGGGTGAGCAGTTCTTC. Amino acids: CASSILAGEQFF.

This rearrangement joins TRBV9 to TRBJ2-7; D may be TRBD1 (6 bases). The CDR3 runs 13 residues. V lost 0 bases and J lost 7, with 11 bases in between. Germline CDR1 reads SGDLS; CDR2 reads YYNGEE. CDR3 sequence (DNA): TGTGCCAGCAGCGTAGAGACAGGCTGGGAGCAGTACTTC. Protein: CASSVETGWEQYF.